What follows are 15 T cell receptor beta chains derived from one specimen sequenced in a study of T cell changes during pregnancy in multiple sclerosis. The repertoire was sequenced with immunoSEQ multiplex PCR; TCRdb's copy has only in-frame clones and lacks some. The sample holds about 52,000 clones, just over 90% seen once. The sample was CD4+ T cells from peripheral blood mononuclear cells, taken before pregnancy. These receptors all come from a female donor with multiple sclerosis, enrolled in a pregnancy study.

The chain joins TRBV19 to TRBJ2-7; TRBD1 matches 7 bases. The trim removed 5 bases at V and 2 bases at J, leaving 12 bases unmatched. The germline gives CDR1 LNHDA, CDR2 SQIVND (reference sequence). The CDR3 is 16 residues long. The CDR3, as DNA: TGTGCCAGTAGTTCGTCTAGGGGGCGCGATACCTACGAGCAGTACTTC. This translates into CASSSSRGRDTYEQYF. The whole variable domain, filled in from reference TRBV19 and TRBJ2-7, reads DGGITQSPKYLFRKEGQNVTLSCEQNLNHDAMYWYRQDPGQGLRLIYYSQIVNDFQKGDIAEGYSVSREKKESFPLTVTSAQKNPTAFYLCASSSSRGRDTYEQYFGPGTRLTVT.

This chain links TRBV6-1 with TRBJ2-2, with 10 bases identical to TRBD2. V gave up 4 bases and J gave up 3 bases; unmatched junction bases: 2. Germline V gene sequence: CDR1 MNHNS, CDR2 SASEGT. The CDR3 is 15 amino acids. The CDR3 loop is CASSALAGDTGELFF. For the CDR3, the DNA is TGTGCCAGCAGTGCCCTAGCGGGAGACACCGGGGAGCTGTTTTTT.

The J gene is TRBJ1-2, the V gene TRBV27; TRBD1 matches 9 bases. Germline V gives CDR1 MNHEY, CDR2 SMNVEV (reference sequence). The V gene end was trimmed by 6 bases and the J gene end by 6 bases; junction bases not matched to a gene: 11. The CDR3 runs to 15 residues. The CDR3 nucleotides are TGTGCCAGCAGGTCCCTCGGGACAGGGAAAGATGGCTACACCTTC. It specifies CASRSLGTGKDGYTF.

The chain combines TRBV30 with TRBJ2-7; possibly TRBD1 for D (6 bases). Germline CDR1 is GTSNPN and CDR2 is SVGIG (reference sequence). Between the trimmed V and J ends, which lost 3 bases and 3 bases, there was a span of 9 bases. CDR3 length: 12 amino acids. The CDR3 DNA reads as TGTGCCTGGAGATCGGACAGCTACGAGCAGTACTTC. It codes for CAWRSDSYEQYF.

The chain carries TRBV29-1 and TRBJ2-7, with D maybe TRBD1 (6 bases). This CDR3 has 12 residues. V lost 6 bases, J lost 2 bases, and 11 bases lay in between. Per the germline V gene, CDR1 is SQVTM and CDR2 is ANQGSEA. CDR3 in DNA: TGCAGCGTATACTCAGGGGCCTACGAGCAGTACTTC. Translation: CSVYSGAYEQYF.

CDR3: CASSKNRVHEQFF. The CDR3 DNA is TGTGCCAGCAGTAAAAACAGGGTCCATGAGCAGTTCTTC. This chain links TRBV25-1 with TRBJ2-1; D possibly corresponds to TRBD1 (6 bases). This CDR3 has 13 amino acids. The germline gives CDR1 MGHDK, CDR2 SYGVNS. The V end lost 5 bases, the J end lost 8 bases, and 13 bases lay between the germline ends. Full variable domain (outside the CDR3, taken from reference TRBV25-1 and TRBJ2-1): EADIYQTPRYLVIGTGKKITLECSQTMGHDKMYWYQQDPGMELHLIHYSYGVNSTEKGDLSSESTVSRIRTEHFPLTLESARPSHTSQYLCASSKNRVHEQFFGPGTRLTVL.

CDR3 sequence: CASSQGDSSLYF. CDR3 in DNA: TGCGCCAGCAGCCAGGGGGACTCCTCCTTATATTTT. The rearrangement links TRBV4-3 to TRBJ1-3, with D possibly TRBD1 on 5 matching bases. The CDR3 covers 12 residues. V was pared by 3 bases and J by 14 bases, with 14 bases between. In germline, CDR1 is LGHNA, CDR2 YSLEER.

The V call is TRBV28, the J call TRBJ2-1, with 10 bases matching TRBD2. Trimming took 7 bases from V and 4 from J; bases not matched to a gene: 7. This CDR3 has 15 amino acids. CDR1 MDHEN and CDR2 SYDVKM come from the germline V gene. CDR3 protein: CASTEMTSGYNEQFF. CDR3 sequence (DNA): TGTGCCAGCACCGAGATGACTAGCGGGTACAATGAGCAGTTCTTC.

This clone was counted once. The V and J genes are TRBV30 and TRBJ1-5, with unresolved D. V was shortened by 0 bases and J by 6 bases, with 15 bases between the two germline ends. The CDR3 is 15 amino acids. The V gene's germline CDR1 is GTSNPN and CDR2 SVGIG (reference sequence). The CDR3 region is CAWSVFEGSGQPQHF. The DNA for the CDR3 is TGTGCCTGGAGTGTGTTTGAGGGATCGGGTCAGCCCCAGCATTTT.

The V call is TRBV14, the J call TRBJ2-1; D gene unclear. The germline V gene has CDR1 SGHDN and CDR2 FVKESK. V lost 6 bases, J lost 0 bases, and 15 bases lay in between. The CDR3 consists of 16 residues. The CDR3 DNA is TGTGCCAGCAGAAAAAAAGCGAGTGTCTCCTACAATGAGCAGTTCTTC. Protein sequence: CASRKKASVSYNEQFF.

The chain carries TRBV4-1 and TRBJ2-1; possibly TRBD1 for D (5 bases). The V gene's germline CDR1 is MGHRA and CDR2 YSYEKL. Trimming removed 4 bases at V and 0 bases at J, with 10 bases between. The length of the CDR3 is 15 residues. Written as DNA, the CDR3 is TGCGCCAGCAGCCTCCGACAGAGCTCCTACAATGAGCAGTTCTTC. Translation gives CASSLRQSSYNEQFF.

In its sample, this clone was seen once. The chain links TRBV30 to TRBJ2-7; 9 nucleotides agree with TRBD1. J lost 5 bases, V lost 2 bases, and 10 bases had no gene match. The germline gives CDR1 GTSNPN, CDR2 SVGIG (reference sequence). The length of the CDR3 is 15 residues. CDR3 in DNA: TGTGCCTGGAGTACGGGACAGGGTCCTTCCAACGAGCAGTACTTC. Its translation: CAWSTGQGPSNEQYF.

This chain joins TRBV4-3 and TRBJ2-2; 10 bases agree with TRBD2. Trimming removed 0 bases from V and 3 bases from J; junction bases left unmatched: 4. CDR1 is LGHNA and CDR2 is YSLEER in the germline V gene. The CDR3 extends over 17 amino acids. CDR3 DNA sequence: TGCGCCAGCAGCCAAGATGGGCTAGCGGGAGACACCGGGGAGCTGTTTTTT. The encoded protein is CASSQDGLAGDTGELFF.

The CDR3 spells CASSIASFGYTF. DNA of the CDR3: TGTGCCAGTAGTATAGCCTCCTTTGGCTACACCTTC. The chain couples TRBV19 to TRBJ1-2, with D uncertain. From germline, CDR1 is LNHDA and CDR2 SQIVND (reference sequence). V lost 1 base to trimming and J lost 7 bases, with 7 bases between them. The CDR3 length is 12 residues.

This sequence joins TRBV18 and TRBJ1-2, with 9 bases aligning to TRBD1. The CDR3 length is 16 residues. Trimming took 5 bases from V and 3 from J; bases not matched to a gene: 10. Germline assignment: CDR1 KGHSH and CDR2 LQKENI. In nucleotides, the CDR3 is TGTGCCAGCTCATCCGGCCGGGACAGGGTGGACTATGGCTACACCTTC. This gives the protein CASSSGRDRVDYGYTF. The whole variable domain, remainder taken from reference TRBV18 and TRBJ1-2, is NAGVMQNPRHLVRRRGQEARLRCSPMKGHSHVYWYRQLPEEGLKFMVYLQKENIIDESGMPKERFSAEFPKEGPSILRIQQVVRGDSAAYFCASSSGRDRVDYGYTFGSGTRLTVV.